This TCR beta chain stems from a study of blood T cell repertoires in COVID-19. Study information: Some COVID-19 samples were acute and others convalescent; all came from the United States, Italy and Spain. In each case, the material was cDNA or gDNA derived from T cells, B-cell-depleted T cells, or PBMCs.

After removal of 2 bases from V and 7 bases from J, the junction contained 2 bases not matched to a gene. The CDR3 consists of 13 residues. CDR1 and CDR2 (germline): LGHDT, YNNKEL (reference sequence). This clone was observed a handful of times. Per the original methods: The authors estimated nucleated cell counts from reference gene primer amplification. The protocol was immunoSEQ multiplex PCR, while the TCRdb copy is restricted to in-frame clones and leaves out a portion. V, J and clone size derive from that table, while D and trimming were established from the DNA sequence. The sample lists about 200,000 clones; 85% to 90% were seen once.

The clonotype comes from a man older than 75 with acute or convalescent COVID-19. Sequenced sample: peripheral blood. The J gene is TRBJ2-1, the V gene TRBV3-1 (or the pseudogene TRBV3-2); 7 nucleotides align to TRBD2. The CDR3 spells CASSQYGRNEQFF. CDR3 coding DNA: TGTGCCAGCAGCCAATACGGGAGGAATGAGCAGTTCTTC.